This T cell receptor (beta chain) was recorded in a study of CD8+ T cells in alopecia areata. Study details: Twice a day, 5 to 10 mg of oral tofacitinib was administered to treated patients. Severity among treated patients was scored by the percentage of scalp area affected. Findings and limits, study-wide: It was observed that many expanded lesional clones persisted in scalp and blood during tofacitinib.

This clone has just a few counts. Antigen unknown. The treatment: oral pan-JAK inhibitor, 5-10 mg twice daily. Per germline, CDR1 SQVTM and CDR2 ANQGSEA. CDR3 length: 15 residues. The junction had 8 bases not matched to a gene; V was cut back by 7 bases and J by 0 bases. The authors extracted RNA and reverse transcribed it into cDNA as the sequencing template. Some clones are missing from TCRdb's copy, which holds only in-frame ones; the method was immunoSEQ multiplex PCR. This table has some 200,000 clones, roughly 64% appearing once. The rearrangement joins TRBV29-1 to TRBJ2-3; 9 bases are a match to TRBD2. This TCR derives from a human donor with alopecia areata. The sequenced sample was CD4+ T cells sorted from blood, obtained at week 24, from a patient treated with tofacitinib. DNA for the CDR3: TGCAGCGCCTGCGAGACTAGCGGCAGCACAGATACGCAGTATTTT. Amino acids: CSACETSGSTDTQYF.